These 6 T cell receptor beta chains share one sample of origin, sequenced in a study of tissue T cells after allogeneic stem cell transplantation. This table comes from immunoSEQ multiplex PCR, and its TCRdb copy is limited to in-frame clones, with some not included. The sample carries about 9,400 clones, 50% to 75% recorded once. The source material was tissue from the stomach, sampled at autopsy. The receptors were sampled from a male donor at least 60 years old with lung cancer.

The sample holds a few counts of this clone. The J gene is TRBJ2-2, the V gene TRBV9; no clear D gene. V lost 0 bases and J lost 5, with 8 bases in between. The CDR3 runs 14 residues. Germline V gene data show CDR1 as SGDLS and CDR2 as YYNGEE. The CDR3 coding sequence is TGTGCCAGCAGCGTAGAGGTGGGGACCGGGGAGCTGTTTTTT. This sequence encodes CASSVEVGTGELFF.

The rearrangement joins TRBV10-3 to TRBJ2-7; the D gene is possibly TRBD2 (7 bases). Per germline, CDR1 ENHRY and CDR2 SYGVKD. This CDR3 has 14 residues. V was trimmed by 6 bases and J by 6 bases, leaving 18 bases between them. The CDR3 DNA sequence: TGTGCCATCAGGGAGAGGGGGGGCCTTAGCGAGCAGTACTTC. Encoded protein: CAIRERGGLSEQYF.

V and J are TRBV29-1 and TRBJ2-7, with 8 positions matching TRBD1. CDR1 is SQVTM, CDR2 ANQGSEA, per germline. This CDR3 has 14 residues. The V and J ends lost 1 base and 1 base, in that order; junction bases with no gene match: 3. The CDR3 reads CSVEARQGSYEQYF. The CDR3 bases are TGCAGCGTTGAAGCGCGACAGGGGTCCTACGAGCAGTACTTC.

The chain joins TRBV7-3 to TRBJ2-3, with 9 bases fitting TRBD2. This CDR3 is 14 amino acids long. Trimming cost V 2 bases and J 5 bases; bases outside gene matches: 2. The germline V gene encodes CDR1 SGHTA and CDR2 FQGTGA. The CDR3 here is CASSLAGGVDTQYF. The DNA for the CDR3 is TGTGCCAGCAGCTTAGCGGGAGGGGTAGATACGCAGTATTTT.

DNA for the CDR3: TGTGCCAGCAGCCAAGAGAGGCTATTCACACCCGGGGAGCTGTTTTTT. It translates to CASSQERLFTPGELFF. This sequence joins TRBV14 and TRBJ2-2; D uncertain. The V gene's germline CDR1 is SGHDN and CDR2 FVKESK. The CDR3 spans 16 residues. V was cut by 0 bases and J by 6 bases, with 14 bases left in between.

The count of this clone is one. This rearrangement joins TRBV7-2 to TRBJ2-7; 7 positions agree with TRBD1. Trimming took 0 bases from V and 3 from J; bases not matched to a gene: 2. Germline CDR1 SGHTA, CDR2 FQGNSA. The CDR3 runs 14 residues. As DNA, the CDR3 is TGTGCCAGCAGCTTAGCGGGGACAGACTACGAGCAGTACTTC. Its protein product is CASSLAGTDYEQYF.